This T cell receptor beta chain appears in the sequencing data of a study of cytomegalovirus exposure and HLA in healthy donors. Study-level points and caveats: A later analysis appeared to link common viral pathogens to several of the most significant clusters. HLA restriction was apparent for most CMV-associated TCR beta chains in a later analysis. Reports indicated that the classifier achieved high specificity and sensitivity in diagnosing cytomegalovirus status. It was likely that a cluster of highly shared sequence variants was a sequencing artifact.

This clone was detected once. Its antigen is not known. Germline V lookup: CDR1 MGHRA, CDR2 YSYEKL. V was pared by 2 bases and J by 2 bases, with 8 bases of the junction left unmatched. The CDR3 totals 16 residues. The study ran its PCR with 60 Vbeta and 13 Jbeta primers. Repertoires were generated with immunoSEQ multiplex PCR, while TCRdb's copy carries only in-frame clones and drops some. Of over 90,000 clones in the sample, roughly four fifths are singletons; the top ten hold under 5.5%. V and J are TRBV4-1 and TRBJ1-1, with 7 bases aligning to TRBD1. The sample comprised PBMCs. The source of this sequence is a man aged 35-49 years in good health and CMV-seropositive. Here the CDR3 DNA reads TGCGCCAGCAGCCAAACCGCGACAGGGTACAACACTGAAGCTTTCTTT. Its protein product is CASSQTATGYNTEAFF.